Sequencing of this T cell receptor (beta chain) was carried out in a study of human T cells and chemical hapten exposure. Looking at the study overall: Yields of TCR per sample differed, chiefly owing to small differences in pooled library volume.

Time point meaning: pre-sensitization, week 0. Treatment described: therapeutic diphenylcyclopropenone sensitization with weekly scalp DPC. Prior to each patch test being applied, blood was drawn. Each CDR3 protein is one row after TCRdb ran MiXCR on the RACE reads. Of roughly 380,000 distinct CDR3 sequences listed, approximately 5% are singletons. J was trimmed by 2 bases and V by 5 bases; bases with no gene match: 9. Per germline, CDR1 SEHNR and CDR2 FQNEAQ (reference sequence). The CDR3 covers 16 residues. This receptor was identified in a woman between 50 and 59 years old with alopecia areata. Some clones in this sample may be carry-over from other donors' samples. The chain employs TRBV7-9 and TRBJ1-3, with 7 bases aligning to TRBD1. The sample was whole blood, taken in connection with sensitization to the hapten diphenylcyclopropenone (DPC). CDR3 nucleotide sequence: TGTGCCAGCAGCCCCCCCCGGGACAGCCCTGGAAACACCATATATTTT. This translates into CASSPPRDSPGNTIYF.